These 15 T cell receptor beta chains came from one sample sequenced in a study of T cell responses to AZD1222 COVID-19 vaccine. TCRdb's copy holds only in-frame clones and misses some; the assay was immunoSEQ multiplex PCR. The table records 150,000 to 200,000 clones, just under 90% of them present only once. The sequenced sample was peripheral blood, obtained on day 0 of AZD1222 vaccination. These TCRs come from an adult in good health.

The V and J genes are TRBV18 and TRBJ2-5, with D possibly TRBD2 on 6 matching bases. V was cut by 1 base and J by 1 base, with 7 bases left in between. The length of the CDR3 is 14 residues. CDR1 is KGHSH, CDR2 LQKENI, per germline. The CDR3 DNA reads TGTGCCAGCTCACCACAGGGACTCCAAGAGACCCAGTACTTC. This codes for CASSPQGLQETQYF.

The rearrangement uses TRBV25-1 and TRBJ1-6; D is uncertain. Trimming cost V 4 bases and J 5 bases, with 9 bases left between them. This CDR3 is 14 amino acids long. Germline loops: CDR1 MGHDK, CDR2 SYGVNS. Written as DNA, the CDR3 is TGTGCCAGCAGTGCCGAACCAGATAATTCACCCCTCCACTTT. Translation: CASSAEPDNSPLHF.

The sample holds one count of this clone. The chain carries TRBV5-1 and TRBJ1-4; 8 bases are a match to TRBD1. The CDR3 is made up of 17 amino acids. V lost 4 bases to trimming and J lost 0 bases; unmatched junction nucleotides: 8. Germline-derived CDR1 and CDR2 are SGHRS and YFSETQ. The CDR3 nucleotides are TGCGCCAGCAGCCGGGGGACAGGCGACACAACTAATGAAAAACTGTTTTTT. It specifies CASSRGTGDTTNEKLFF.

In this sample, this clone turned up once. The rearrangement links TRBV10-3 to TRBJ2-3; TRBD1 matches 9 bases. Germline V gene sequence: CDR1 ENHRY, CDR2 SYGVKD. CDR3 size: 15 residues. V lost 2 bases, J lost 3 bases, and 3 bases stayed unmatched. The CDR3 protein is CAISERQGGTDTQYF. The DNA for the CDR3 is TGTGCCATCAGTGAGAGACAGGGGGGTACAGATACGCAGTATTTT.

This chain links TRBV11-2 with TRBJ1-2; 7 bases are shared with TRBD1. Germline V CDR1 and CDR2: SGHAT, FQNNGV. There are 16 residues in the CDR3. Trimming removed 0 bases from V and 4 bases from J; junction bases left unmatched: 8. CDR3 bases: TGTGCCAGCAGCTTAGAAGAGGGGGCGCGGGTCTATGGCTACACCTTC. Its translation: CASSLEEGARVYGYTF.

This chain connects TRBV6-4 to TRBJ2-3, with TRBD1 as a possible D gene (6 bases). Germline CDR1 MRHNA, CDR2 SNTAGT. This CDR3 spans 16 amino acids. Trimming stripped 4 bases from V and 3 bases from J, with 17 bases between. The CDR3 here is CASSAQGYGLTDTQYF. DNA for the CDR3: TGTGCCAGCAGTGCACAGGGTTATGGGTTAACAGATACGCAGTATTTT.

Turning to this clone: This sample also contains other DNA sequences that code for the same CDR3. This chain links TRBV27 with TRBJ2-3, with TRBD2 identical over 7 bases. CDR1 and CDR2 from the germline V gene are MNHEY and SMNVEV (reference sequence). Trimming removed 5 bases from V and 3 bases from J; junction bases left unmatched: 5. CDR3 length equals 14 residues. CDR3 protein: CASSLAGVTDTQYF. DNA for the CDR3: TGTGCCAGCAGTCTGGCGGGAGTGACAGATACGCAGTATTTT.

The chain joins TRBV5-4 to TRBJ1-5; D not resolved. The CDR3 spans 13 residues. Trimming took off 2 bases at V and 1 base at J, with 4 bases between the two ends. CDR1 SGHNT and CDR2 YYREEE come from the germline V gene (reference sequence). CDR3 loop: CASSLGSNQPQHF. CDR3 in DNA: TGTGCCAGCAGCTTAGGGAGCAATCAGCCCCAGCATTTT.

The chain has TRBV3-1 (or the pseudogene TRBV3-2) and TRBJ1-5; 11 bases match TRBD1. Per germline, CDR1 LGHDT and CDR2 YNNKEL (reference sequence). Trimming took 3 bases from V and 6 from J; bases not matched to a gene: 7. The CDR3 is made up of 16 amino acids. The CDR3 region is CASSHSDRGHGQPQHF. CDR3 DNA sequence: TGTGCCAGCAGCCATTCGGACAGGGGGCACGGTCAGCCCCAGCATTTT.

Only one count was recorded for this clone. V gene TRBV3-1 (or the pseudogene TRBV3-2) combines with J gene TRBJ1-3, with a weak D call TRBD1 (5 bases). V was trimmed by 3 bases and J by 0 bases, leaving 9 bases between them. The CDR3 sequence is 15 residues long. CDR1 and CDR2 from the germline V gene are LGHDT and YNNKEL (reference sequence). The CDR3 reads CASSHPGPSGNTIYF. In nucleotides, the CDR3 is TGTGCCAGCAGCCACCCGGGGCCCTCTGGAAACACCATATATTTT.

This sequence joins TRBV2 and TRBJ1-2; maybe TRBD1 (5 bases). Trimming stripped 5 bases from V and 8 bases from J, with 12 bases between. Per germline, CDR1 SNHLY and CDR2 FYNNEI. CDR3 length: 12 residues. The CDR3: CASSSDTLGYTF. In DNA form, the CDR3 reads TGTGCCAGCAGTTCGGACACCCTCGGCTACACCTTC.

The chain employs TRBV27 and TRBJ2-2; 7 nucleotides agree with TRBD2. CDR3 size: 15 residues. Germline CDR1 and CDR2: MNHEY and SMNVEV (reference sequence). V dropped 1 base and J dropped 6; count of bases not matched to a gene: 5. CDR3 bases: TGTGCCAGCAGTTTATTTACGACTAGCCCCGGGGAGCTGTTTTTT. It codes for CASSLFTTSPGELFF.

The V gene is TRBV28, the J gene TRBJ2-7; D possibly corresponds to TRBD1 (5 bases). This CDR3 region has 13 residues. V was shortened by 7 bases and J by 1 base, with 11 bases between the two germline ends. The germline gives CDR1 MDHEN, CDR2 SYDVKM. The CDR3 DNA follows: TGTGCCAGCATTCCAGGGTCGTCCTACGAGCAGTACTTC. Translated, it gives CASIPGSSYEQYF.

This chain connects TRBV5-1 to TRBJ1-2; maybe TRBD1 (6 bases). Germline V gene data show CDR1 as SGHRS and CDR2 as YFSETQ. V was clipped by 3 bases and J by 4 bases, with 13 bases between them. The length of the CDR3 is 14 residues. The CDR3 DNA reads as TGCGCCAGCAGCTCGCAGGGGATGGGCTATGGCTACACCTTC. It is translated as CASSSQGMGYGYTF.

The count of this clone is one. This chain connects TRBV11-2 to TRBJ2-3; D unresolved. V was clipped by 3 bases and J by 11 bases, with 12 bases between them. The CDR3 is made up of 12 amino acids. Germline CDR1 is SGHAT and CDR2 is FQNNGV. In nucleotides, the CDR3 is TGTGCCAGCAGCTTCACTACTACATGGCAGTATTTT. Translating gives CASSFTTTWQYF.